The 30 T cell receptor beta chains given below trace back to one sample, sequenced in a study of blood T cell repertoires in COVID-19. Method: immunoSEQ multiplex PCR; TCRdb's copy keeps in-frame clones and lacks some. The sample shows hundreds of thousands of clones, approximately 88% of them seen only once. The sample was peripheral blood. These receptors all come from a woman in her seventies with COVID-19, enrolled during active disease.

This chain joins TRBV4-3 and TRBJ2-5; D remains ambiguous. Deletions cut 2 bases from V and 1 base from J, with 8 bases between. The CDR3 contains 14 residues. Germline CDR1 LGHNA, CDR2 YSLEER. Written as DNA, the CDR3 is TGCGCCAGCAGCCAACGTGCAGGCCAAGAGACCCAGTACTTC. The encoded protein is CASSQRAGQETQYF.

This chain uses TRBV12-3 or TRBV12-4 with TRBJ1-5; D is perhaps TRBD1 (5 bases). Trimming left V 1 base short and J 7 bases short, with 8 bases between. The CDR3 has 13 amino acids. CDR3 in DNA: TGTGCCAGCAGTTTAGGGGGGGTGCAGCCCCAGCATTTT. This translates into CASSLGGVQPQHF.

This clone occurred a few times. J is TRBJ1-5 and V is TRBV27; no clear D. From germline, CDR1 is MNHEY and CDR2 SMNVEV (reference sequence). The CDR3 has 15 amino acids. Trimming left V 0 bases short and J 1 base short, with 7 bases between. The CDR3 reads CASSLSRGSNQPQHF. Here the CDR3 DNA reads TGTGCCAGCAGTTTATCAAGAGGGAGCAATCAGCCCCAGCATTTT.

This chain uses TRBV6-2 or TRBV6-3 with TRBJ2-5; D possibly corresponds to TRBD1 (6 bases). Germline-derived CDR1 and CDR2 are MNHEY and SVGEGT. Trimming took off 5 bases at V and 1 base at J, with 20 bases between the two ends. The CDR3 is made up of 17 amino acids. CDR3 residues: CASSLIQATGIQETQYF. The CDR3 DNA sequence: TGTGCCAGCAGTCTAATCCAAGCGACAGGTATCCAAGAGACCCAGTACTTC.

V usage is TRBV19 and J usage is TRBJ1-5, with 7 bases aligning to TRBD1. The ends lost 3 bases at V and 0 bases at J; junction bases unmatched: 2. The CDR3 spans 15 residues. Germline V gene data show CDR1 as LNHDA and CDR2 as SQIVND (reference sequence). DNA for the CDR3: TGTGCCAGTAGTATGGGACAGTCTAGCAATCAGCCCCAGCATTTT. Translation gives CASSMGQSSNQPQHF.

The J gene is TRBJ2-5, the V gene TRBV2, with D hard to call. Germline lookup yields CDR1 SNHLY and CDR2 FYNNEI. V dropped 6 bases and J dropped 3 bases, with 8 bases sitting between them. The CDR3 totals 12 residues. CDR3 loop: CASRRIKETQYF. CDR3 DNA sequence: TGTGCCAGCAGGAGAATTAAAGAGACCCAGTACTTC.

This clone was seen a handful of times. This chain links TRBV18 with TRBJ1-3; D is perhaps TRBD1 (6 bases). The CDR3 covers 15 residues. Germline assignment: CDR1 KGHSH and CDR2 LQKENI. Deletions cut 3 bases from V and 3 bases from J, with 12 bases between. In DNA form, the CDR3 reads TGTGCCAGCTCACCGACCGGGACATTTGGAAACACCATATATTTT. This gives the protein CASSPTGTFGNTIYF.

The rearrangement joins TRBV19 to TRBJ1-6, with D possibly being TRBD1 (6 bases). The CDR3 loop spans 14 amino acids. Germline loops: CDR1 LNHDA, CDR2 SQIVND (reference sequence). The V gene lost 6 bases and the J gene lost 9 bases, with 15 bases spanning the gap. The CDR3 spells CASSNRDIASPLHF. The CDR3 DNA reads TGTGCCAGTAGCAACAGGGATATTGCTTCACCCCTCCACTTT.

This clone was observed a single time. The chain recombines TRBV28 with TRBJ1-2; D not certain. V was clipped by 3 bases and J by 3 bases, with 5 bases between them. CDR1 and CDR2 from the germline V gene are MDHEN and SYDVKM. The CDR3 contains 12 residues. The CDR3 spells CASSFTDYGYTF. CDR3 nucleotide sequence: TGTGCCAGCAGTTTTACGGACTATGGCTACACCTTC.

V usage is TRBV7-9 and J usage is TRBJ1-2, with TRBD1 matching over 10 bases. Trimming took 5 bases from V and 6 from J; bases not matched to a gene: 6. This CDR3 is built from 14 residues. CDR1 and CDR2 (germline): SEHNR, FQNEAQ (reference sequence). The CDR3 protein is CASSATGTGDGYTF. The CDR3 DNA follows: TGTGCCAGCAGCGCCACCGGGACAGGGGATGGCTACACCTTC.

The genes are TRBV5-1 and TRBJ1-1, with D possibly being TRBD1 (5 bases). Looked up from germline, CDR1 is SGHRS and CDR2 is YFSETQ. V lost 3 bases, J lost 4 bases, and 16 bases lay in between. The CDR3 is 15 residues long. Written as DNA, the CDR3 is TGCGCCAGCAGCTCCTGGCAGGGAGGGAGCACTGAAGCTTTCTTT. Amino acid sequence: CASSSWQGGSTEAFF.

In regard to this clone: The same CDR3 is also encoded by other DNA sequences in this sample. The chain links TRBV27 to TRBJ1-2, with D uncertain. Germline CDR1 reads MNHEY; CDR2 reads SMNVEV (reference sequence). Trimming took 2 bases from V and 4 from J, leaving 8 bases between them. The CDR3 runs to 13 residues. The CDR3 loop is CASSLRGAYGYTF. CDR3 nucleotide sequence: TGTGCCAGCAGTTTACGGGGTGCCTATGGCTACACCTTC.

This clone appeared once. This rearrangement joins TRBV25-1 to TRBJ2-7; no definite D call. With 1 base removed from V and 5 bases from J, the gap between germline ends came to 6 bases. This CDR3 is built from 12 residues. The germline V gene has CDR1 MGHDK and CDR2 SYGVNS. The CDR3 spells CASSESGDEQYF. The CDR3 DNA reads TGTGCCAGCAGTGAATCTGGAGACGAGCAGTACTTC.

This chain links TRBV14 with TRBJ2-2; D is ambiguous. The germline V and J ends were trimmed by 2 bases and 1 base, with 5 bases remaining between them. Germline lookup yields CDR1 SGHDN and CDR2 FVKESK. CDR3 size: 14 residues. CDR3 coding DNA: TGTGCCAGCAGCCAAATGAGGAACACCGGGGAGCTGTTTTTT. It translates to CASSQMRNTGELFF.

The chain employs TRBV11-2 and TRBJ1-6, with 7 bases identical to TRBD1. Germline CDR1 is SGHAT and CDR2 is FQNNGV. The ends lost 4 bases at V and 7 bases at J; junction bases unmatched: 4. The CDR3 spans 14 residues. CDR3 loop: CASSSGGNNSPLHF. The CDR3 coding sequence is TGTGCCAGCAGCTCAGGGGGGAACAATTCACCCCTCCACTTT. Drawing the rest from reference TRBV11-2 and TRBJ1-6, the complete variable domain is EAGVAQSPRYKIIEKRQSVAFWCNPISGHATLYWYQQILGQGPKLLIQFQNNGVVDDSQLPKDRFSAERLKGVDSTLKIQPAKLEDSAVYLCASSSGGNNSPLHFGNGTRLTVT.

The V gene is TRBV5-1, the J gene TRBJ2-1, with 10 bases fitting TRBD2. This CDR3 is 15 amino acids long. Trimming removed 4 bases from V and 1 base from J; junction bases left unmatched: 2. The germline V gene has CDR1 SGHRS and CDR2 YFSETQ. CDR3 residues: CASSQTSGSYNEQFF. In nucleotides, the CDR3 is TGCGCCAGCAGCCAGACTAGCGGGTCCTACAATGAGCAGTTCTTC.

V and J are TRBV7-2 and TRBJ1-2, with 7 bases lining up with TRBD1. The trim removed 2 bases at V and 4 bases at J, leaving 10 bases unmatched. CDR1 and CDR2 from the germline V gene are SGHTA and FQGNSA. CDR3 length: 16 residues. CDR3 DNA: TGTGCCAGCAGCTTACGGTTAGGGGGCGAGATCTATGGCTACACCTTC. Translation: CASSLRLGGEIYGYTF.

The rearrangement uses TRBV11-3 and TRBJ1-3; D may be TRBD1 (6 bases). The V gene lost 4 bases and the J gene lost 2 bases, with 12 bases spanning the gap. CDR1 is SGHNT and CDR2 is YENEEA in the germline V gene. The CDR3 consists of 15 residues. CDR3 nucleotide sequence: TGTGCCAGCAGCTCCCAAACAGGGACTGGAAACACCATATATTTT. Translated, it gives CASSSQTGTGNTIYF.

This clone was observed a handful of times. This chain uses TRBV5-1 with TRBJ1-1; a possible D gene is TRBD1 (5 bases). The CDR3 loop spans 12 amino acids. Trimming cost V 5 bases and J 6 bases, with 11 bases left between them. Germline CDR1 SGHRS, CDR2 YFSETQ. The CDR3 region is CASSRQGAEAFF. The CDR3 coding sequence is TGCGCCAGCAGTCGTCAGGGCGCTGAAGCTTTCTTT.

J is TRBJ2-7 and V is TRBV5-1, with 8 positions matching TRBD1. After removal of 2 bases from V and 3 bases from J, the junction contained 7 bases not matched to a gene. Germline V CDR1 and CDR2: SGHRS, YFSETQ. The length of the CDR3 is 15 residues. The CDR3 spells CASSLTGTGLYEQYF. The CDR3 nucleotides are TGCGCCAGCAGCTTAACCGGGACAGGCCTCTACGAGCAGTACTTC.

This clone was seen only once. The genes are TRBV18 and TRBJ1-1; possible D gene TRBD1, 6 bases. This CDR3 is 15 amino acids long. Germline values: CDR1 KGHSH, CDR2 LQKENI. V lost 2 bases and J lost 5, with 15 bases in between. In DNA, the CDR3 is TGTGCCAGCTCACCAAAGCAGACAGGTGGGACTGAAGCTTTCTTT. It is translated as CASSPKQTGGTEAFF.

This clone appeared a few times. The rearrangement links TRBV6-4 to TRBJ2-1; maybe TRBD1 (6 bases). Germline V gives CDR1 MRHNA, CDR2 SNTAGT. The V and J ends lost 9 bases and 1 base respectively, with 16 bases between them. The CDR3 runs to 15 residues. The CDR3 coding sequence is TGTGCCAGTTCGAAACAGGGTGGGTCCTACAATGAGCAGTTCTTC. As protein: CASSKQGGSYNEQFF.

CDR3 DNA sequence: TGTGCCAGCAGCTTGGCTGGACAGCCTAATTCACCCCTCCACTTT. It specifies CASSLAGQPNSPLHF. The chain recombines TRBV7-3 with TRBJ1-6; TRBD1 is a possible D gene (6 bases). This CDR3 spans 15 amino acids. Germline CDR1 SGHTA, CDR2 FQGTGA. With 3 bases removed from V and 6 bases from J, the gap between germline ends came to 12 bases.

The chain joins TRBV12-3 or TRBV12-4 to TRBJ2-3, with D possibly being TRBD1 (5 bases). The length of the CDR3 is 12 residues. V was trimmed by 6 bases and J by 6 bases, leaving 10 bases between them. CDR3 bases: TGTGCCAGCAGGCTCAGGGTCGATACGCAGTATTTT. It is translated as CASRLRVDTQYF.

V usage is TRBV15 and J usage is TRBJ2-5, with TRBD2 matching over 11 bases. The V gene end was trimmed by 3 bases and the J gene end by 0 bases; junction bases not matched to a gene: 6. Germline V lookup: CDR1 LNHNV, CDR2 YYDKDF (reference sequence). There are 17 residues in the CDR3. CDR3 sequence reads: CATSSGLAGKYQETQYF. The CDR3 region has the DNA TGTGCCACCAGCAGCGGACTAGCGGGCAAGTACCAAGAGACCCAGTACTTC.

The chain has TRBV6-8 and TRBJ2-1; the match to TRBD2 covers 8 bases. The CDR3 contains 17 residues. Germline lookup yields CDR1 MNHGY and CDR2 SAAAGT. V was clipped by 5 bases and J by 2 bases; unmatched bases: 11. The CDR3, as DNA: TGTGCCAGCAGTAACTACGCAGCGGGAGAGGCCTACAATGAGCAGTTCTTC. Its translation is CASSNYAAGEAYNEQFF.

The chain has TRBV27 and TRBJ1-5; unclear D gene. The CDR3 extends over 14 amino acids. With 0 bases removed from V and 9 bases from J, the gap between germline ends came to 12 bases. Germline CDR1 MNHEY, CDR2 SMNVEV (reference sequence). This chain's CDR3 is CASSLSSVARPQHF. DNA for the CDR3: TGTGCCAGCAGTTTATCTTCCGTGGCTAGGCCCCAGCATTTT.

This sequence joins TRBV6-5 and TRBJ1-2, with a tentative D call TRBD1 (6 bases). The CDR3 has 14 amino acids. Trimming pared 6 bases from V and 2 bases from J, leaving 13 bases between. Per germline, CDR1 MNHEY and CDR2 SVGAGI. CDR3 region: CASRHLDRNYGYTF. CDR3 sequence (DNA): TGTGCCAGCAGACACTTGGACAGAAACTATGGCTACACCTTC.

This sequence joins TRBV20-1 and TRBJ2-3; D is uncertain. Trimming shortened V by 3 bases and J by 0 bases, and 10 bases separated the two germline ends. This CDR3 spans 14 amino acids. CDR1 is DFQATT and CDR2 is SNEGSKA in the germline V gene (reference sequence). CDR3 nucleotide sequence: TGCAGTGCTAGTGGTTCCCAAAGCACAGATACGCAGTATTTT. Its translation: CSASGSQSTDTQYF.

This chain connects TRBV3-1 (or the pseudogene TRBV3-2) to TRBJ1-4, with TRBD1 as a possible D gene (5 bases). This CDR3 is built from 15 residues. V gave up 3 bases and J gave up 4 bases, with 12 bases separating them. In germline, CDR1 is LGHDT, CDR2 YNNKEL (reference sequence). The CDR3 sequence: CASSHRSGNNEKLFF. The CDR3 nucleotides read TGTGCCAGCAGCCATAGGTCAGGGAATAATGAAAAACTGTTTTTT.